These 8 T cell receptor beta chains were all obtained from the same sample, sequenced in a study of T cells expressing NK-cell markers. TCRdb reprocessed the 5' RACE reads, keeping one entry per CDR3 protein, no DNA. The repertoire shows 500,000 to 700,000 distinct CDR3 sequences; the top ten hold approximately 3.5%. The sequencing input was blood T cells: a sorted CD56 or NKG2C T cell subset, CD4+ or CD8+ T cells, or bulk PBMC T cells (not recorded which). The receptors come from a man younger than 30 in good health.

The V and J genes are TRBV24-1 and TRBJ2-5; TCRdb's assignment of TRBD1 cannot be checked, as there is no DNA. Germline loops: CDR1 KGHDR, CDR2 SFDVKD. The CDR3 has 15 amino acids. The CDR3 loop is CATSEGQGPQETQYF.

The chain couples TRBV20-1 to TRBJ2-7. This CDR3 is 13 amino acids long. From germline, CDR1 is DFQATT and CDR2 SNEGSKA (reference sequence). The CDR3 sequence is CSARVVSAYEQYF.

The chain recombines TRBV12-3 or TRBV12-4 with TRBJ2-1. This CDR3 has 14 residues. CDR3 residues: CASSTSTLPHEQFF.

The chain joins TRBV5-1 to TRBJ2-5; there is no DNA to check the TCRdb D call of TRBD1. CDR1 SGHRS and CDR2 YFSETQ come from the germline V gene. There are 15 residues in the CDR3. CDR3 in amino acids: CASSSSGGQGETQYF.

The chain carries TRBV12-3 or TRBV12-4 and TRBJ2-7. The CDR3 is made up of 15 amino acids. Here the CDR3 reads CASSLLDTNRYEQYF.

The gene calls are TRBV18 and TRBJ2-5; TCRdb's D call, TRBD1, is unchecked because there is no DNA. Germline V gene sequence: CDR1 KGHSH, CDR2 LQKENI. There are 15 residues in the CDR3. The CDR3 loop is CASSPGGSKGKTQYF.

The chain links TRBV7-6 to TRBJ2-3; lacking DNA, the TRBD1 call made by TCRdb goes unchecked. The CDR3 is made up of 16 amino acids. Germline loops: CDR1 SGHVS, CDR2 FNYEAQ. CDR3 region: CASSFSEGANTDTQYF. The full variable domain, rest sourced from reference TRBV7-6 and TRBJ2-3, is GAGVSQSPRYKVTKRGQDVALRCDPISGHVSLYWYRQALGQGPEFLTYFNYEAQQDKSGLPNDRFSAERPEGSISTLTIQRTEQRDSAMYRCASSFSEGANTDTQYFGPGTRLTVL.

This chain joins TRBV29-1 and TRBJ2-3; TCRdb indicates TRBD2, and absent DNA this call remains unverified. This CDR3 contains 15 residues. Germline V CDR1 and CDR2: SQVTM, ANQGSEA. CDR3 region: CSVGLAGGLGDTQYF.